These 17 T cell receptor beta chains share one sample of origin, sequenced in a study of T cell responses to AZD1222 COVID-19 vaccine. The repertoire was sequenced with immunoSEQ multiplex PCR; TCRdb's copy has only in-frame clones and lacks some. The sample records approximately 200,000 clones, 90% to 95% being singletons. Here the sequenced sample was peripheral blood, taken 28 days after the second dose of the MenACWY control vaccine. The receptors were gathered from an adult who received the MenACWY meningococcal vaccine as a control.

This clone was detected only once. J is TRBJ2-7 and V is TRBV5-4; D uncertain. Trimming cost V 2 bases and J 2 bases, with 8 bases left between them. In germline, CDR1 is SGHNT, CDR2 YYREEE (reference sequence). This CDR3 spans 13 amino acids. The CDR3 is CASSLSGAYEQYF. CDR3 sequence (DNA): TGTGCCAGCAGCTTATCAGGAGCCTACGAGCAGTACTTC. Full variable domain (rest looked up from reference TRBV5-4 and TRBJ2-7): ETGVTQSPTHLIKTRGQQVTLRCSSQSGHNTVSWYQQALGQGPQFIFQYYREEENGRGNFPPRFSGLQFPNYSSELNVNALELDDSALYLCASSLSGAYEQYFGPGTRLTVT.

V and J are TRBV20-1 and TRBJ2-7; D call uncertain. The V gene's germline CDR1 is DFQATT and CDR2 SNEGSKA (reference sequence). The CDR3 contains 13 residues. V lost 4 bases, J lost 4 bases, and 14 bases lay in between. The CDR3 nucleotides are TGCAGTGCTAATGACCGGTACCGATACGAGCAGTACTTC. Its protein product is CSANDRYRYEQYF.

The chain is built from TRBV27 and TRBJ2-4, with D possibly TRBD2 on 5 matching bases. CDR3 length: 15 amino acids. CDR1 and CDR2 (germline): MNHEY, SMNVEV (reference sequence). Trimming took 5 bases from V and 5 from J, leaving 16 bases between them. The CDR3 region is CASSRHEGSQNIQYF. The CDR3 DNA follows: TGTGCCAGCAGTCGTCACGAGGGTTCGCAAAACATTCAGTACTTC.

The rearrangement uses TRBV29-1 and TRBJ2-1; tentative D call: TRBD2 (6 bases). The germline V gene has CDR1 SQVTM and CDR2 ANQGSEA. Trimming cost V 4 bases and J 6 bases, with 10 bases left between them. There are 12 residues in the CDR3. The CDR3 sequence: CSVVAGINEQFF. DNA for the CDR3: TGCAGCGTTGTTGCGGGGATCAATGAGCAGTTCTTC.

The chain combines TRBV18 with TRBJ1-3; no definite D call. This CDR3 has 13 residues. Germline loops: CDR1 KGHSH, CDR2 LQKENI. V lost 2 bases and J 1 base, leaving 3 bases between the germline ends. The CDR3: CASSPDSGNTIYF. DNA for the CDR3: TGTGCCAGCTCACCAGATTCTGGAAACACCATATATTTT.

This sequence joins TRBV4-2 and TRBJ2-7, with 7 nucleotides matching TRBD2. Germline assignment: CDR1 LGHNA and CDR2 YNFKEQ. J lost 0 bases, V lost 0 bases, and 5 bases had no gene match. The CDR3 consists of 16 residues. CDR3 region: CASSQDTGGSSYEQYF. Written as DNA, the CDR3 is TGTGCCAGCAGCCAAGATACGGGCGGGAGCTCCTACGAGCAGTACTTC.

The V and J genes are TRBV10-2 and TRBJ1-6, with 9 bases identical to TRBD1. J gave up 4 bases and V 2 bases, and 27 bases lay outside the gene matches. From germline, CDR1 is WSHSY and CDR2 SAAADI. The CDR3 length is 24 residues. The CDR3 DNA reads TGCGCCAGCAGTGAGCTGTACAAAGCTGTAACATTGTGGGGACAGGGTTCATATAATTCACCCCTCCACTTT. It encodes CASSELYKAVTLWGQGSYNSPLHF.

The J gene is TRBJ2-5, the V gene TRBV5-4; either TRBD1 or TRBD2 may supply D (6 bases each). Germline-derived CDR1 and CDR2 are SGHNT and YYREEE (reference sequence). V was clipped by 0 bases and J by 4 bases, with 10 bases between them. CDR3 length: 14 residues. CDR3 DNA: TGTGCCAGCAGCTTGGCCGAGGGGGGAGAGACCCAGTACTTC. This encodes CASSLAEGGETQYF.

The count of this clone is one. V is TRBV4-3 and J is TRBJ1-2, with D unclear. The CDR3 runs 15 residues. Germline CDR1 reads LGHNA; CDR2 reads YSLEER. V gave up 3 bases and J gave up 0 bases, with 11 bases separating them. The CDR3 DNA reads TGCGCCAGCAGCCAGGCCCCCACCGCTAACTATGGCTACACCTTC. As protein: CASSQAPTANYGYTF.

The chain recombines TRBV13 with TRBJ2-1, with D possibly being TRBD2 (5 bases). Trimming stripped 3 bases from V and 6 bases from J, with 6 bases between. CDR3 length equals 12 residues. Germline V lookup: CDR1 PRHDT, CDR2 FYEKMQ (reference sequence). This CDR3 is CASSFGGNEQFF. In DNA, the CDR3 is TGTGCCAGCAGCTTTGGAGGCAATGAGCAGTTCTTC.

The DNA for the CDR3 is TGTGCCAGCAGCAAACGGTATAATGAGCAGTTCTTC. Protein sequence: CASSKRYNEQFF. The rearrangement links TRBV7-2 to TRBJ2-1; D unresolved. Per germline, CDR1 SGHTA and CDR2 FQGNSA. This CDR3 is built from 12 residues. Deletions cut 5 bases from V and 7 bases from J, with 9 bases between.

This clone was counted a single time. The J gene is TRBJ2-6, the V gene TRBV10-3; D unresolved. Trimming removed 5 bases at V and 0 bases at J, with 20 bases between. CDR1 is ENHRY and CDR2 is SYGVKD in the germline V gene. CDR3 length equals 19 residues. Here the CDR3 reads CAISYTPGRVSSGANVLTF. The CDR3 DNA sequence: TGTGCCATCAGTTACACCCCCGGACGAGTCAGCTCTGGGGCCAACGTCCTGACTTTC.

The CDR3 DNA is TGTGCCAGCAGCCAAAGTGGGGGGAGCTCCTACAATGAGCAGTTCTTC. It specifies CASSQSGGSSYNEQFF. The V and J genes are TRBV7-3 and TRBJ2-1; the D gene is possibly TRBD2 (6 bases). This CDR3 is built from 16 residues. Germline V CDR1 and CDR2: SGHTA, FQGTGA. V dropped 5 bases and J dropped 0 bases, with 14 bases sitting between them. The variable domain in full, completed from reference TRBV7-3 and TRBJ2-1, reads GAGVSQTPSNKVTEKGKYVELRCDPISGHTALYWYRQSLGQGPEFLIYFQGTGAADDSGLPNDRFFAVRPEGSVSTLKIQRTERGDSAVYLCASSQSGGSSYNEQFFGPGTRLTVL.

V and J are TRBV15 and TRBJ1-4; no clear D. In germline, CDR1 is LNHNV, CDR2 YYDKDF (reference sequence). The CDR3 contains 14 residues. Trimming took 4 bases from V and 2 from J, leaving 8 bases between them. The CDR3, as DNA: TGTGCCACCAGCATTGGAATCACTAATGAAAAACTGTTTTTT. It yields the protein CATSIGITNEKLFF.

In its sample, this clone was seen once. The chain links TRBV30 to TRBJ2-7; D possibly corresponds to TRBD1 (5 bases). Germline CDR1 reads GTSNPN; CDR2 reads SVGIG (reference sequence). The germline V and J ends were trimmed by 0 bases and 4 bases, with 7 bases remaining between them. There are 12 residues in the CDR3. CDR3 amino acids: CAWSVGDYEQYF. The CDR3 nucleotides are TGTGCCTGGAGTGTAGGGGATTACGAGCAGTACTTC.

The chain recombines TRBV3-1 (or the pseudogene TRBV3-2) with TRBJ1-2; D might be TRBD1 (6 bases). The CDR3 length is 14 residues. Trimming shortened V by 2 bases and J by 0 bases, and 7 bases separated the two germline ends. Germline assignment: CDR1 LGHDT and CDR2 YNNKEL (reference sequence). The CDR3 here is CASSQQGTNYGYTF. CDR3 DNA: TGTGCCAGCAGCCAACAGGGGACTAACTATGGCTACACCTTC.

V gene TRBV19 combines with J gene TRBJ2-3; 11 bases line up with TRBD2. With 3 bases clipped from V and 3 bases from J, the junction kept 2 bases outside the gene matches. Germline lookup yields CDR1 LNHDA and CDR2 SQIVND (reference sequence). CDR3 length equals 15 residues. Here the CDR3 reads CASSILAGGTDTQYF. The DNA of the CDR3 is TGTGCCAGTAGTATTCTAGCGGGGGGTACAGATACGCAGTATTTT.